Presented here are 18 T cell receptor beta chains from one specimen sequenced in a study of blood T cell repertoires in COVID-19. Clones were read by immunoSEQ multiplex PCR, and TCRdb kept only the in-frame ones, dropping some. The sample carries approximately 360,000 clones, approximately 90% recorded once. Sequencing used PBMCs or T cells enriched from blood (not recorded which). The receptors originated from a woman aged 30 to 39 with acute COVID-19.

The chain carries TRBV5-4 and TRBJ2-6; TRBD1 aligns across 9 bases. With 4 bases clipped from V and 4 bases from J, the junction kept 9 bases outside the gene matches. CDR1 is SGHNT and CDR2 is YYREEE in the germline V gene (reference sequence). The CDR3 runs 17 residues. The CDR3 DNA sequence: TGTGCCAGCAGCCCACGTACAGGGGGCGCCGGGGCCAACGTCCTGACTTTC. This encodes CASSPRTGGAGANVLTF.

The chain is built from TRBV25-1 and TRBJ2-7; no clear D. Germline-derived CDR1 and CDR2 are MGHDK and SYGVNS. The CDR3 is 12 residues long. The ends were cut back, 5 bases at V and 0 bases at J, with 5 bases in the middle. CDR3 coding DNA: TGTGCCAGCAGTCAGGTCTCCTACGAGCAGTACTTC. Translation gives CASSQVSYEQYF.

The V call is TRBV5-4, the J call TRBJ2-3; 9 bases line up with TRBD2. J gave up 3 bases and V 4 bases, and 9 bases lay outside the gene matches. The CDR3 has 16 amino acids. Germline CDR1 SGHNT, CDR2 YYREEE (reference sequence). The CDR3 is CASSDARGGVTDTQYF. The DNA of the CDR3 is TGTGCCAGCAGCGACGCGCGGGGGGGAGTTACAGATACGCAGTATTTT.

This sequence joins TRBV27 and TRBJ2-1; the match to TRBD1 covers 7 bases. CDR3 length equals 16 residues. Germline CDR1 and CDR2: MNHEY and SMNVEV (reference sequence). Losses at the gene ends were 4 bases for V and 5 bases for J; bases not matched to a gene: 11. CDR3 nucleotide sequence: TGTGCCAGCAGTTGGGCAGGGGGTTTTTCGGACAATGAGCAGTTCTTC. This sequence encodes CASSWAGGFSDNEQFF.

The chain carries TRBV19 and TRBJ2-5, with unresolved D. The germline CDR1 and CDR2 sequences are LNHDA and SQIVND (reference sequence). The ends were cut back, 2 bases at V and 5 bases at J, with 9 bases in the middle. The length of the CDR3 is 13 residues. Written as DNA, the CDR3 is TGTGCCAGTAGTATACCATCCGCGGAGACCCAGTACTTC. Translated, it gives CASSIPSAETQYF. The whole variable domain, remainder taken from reference TRBV19 and TRBJ2-5, is DGGITQSPKYLFRKEGQNVTLSCEQNLNHDAMYWYRQDPGQGLRLIYYSQIVNDFQKGDIAEGYSVSREKKESFPLTVTSAQKNPTAFYLCASSIPSAETQYFGPGTRLLVL.

The rearrangement links TRBV11-2 to TRBJ2-4, with D unclear. This CDR3 has 18 amino acids. Germline CDR1 and CDR2: SGHAT and FQNNGV. Trimming left V 0 bases short and J 0 bases short, with 15 bases between. CDR3 protein: CASSLDTRPPGAKNIQYF. The CDR3, as DNA: TGTGCCAGCAGCTTAGATACCCGTCCTCCGGGAGCCAAAAACATTCAGTACTTC.

The chain carries TRBV7-2 and TRBJ1-1, with D hard to call. The germline CDR1 and CDR2 sequences are SGHTA and FQGNSA. Trimming cost V 1 base and J 2 bases, with 11 bases left between them. The CDR3 spans 15 residues. This chain's CDR3 is CASSLGGLFNTEAFF. The CDR3 DNA reads TGTGCCAGCAGCTTAGGAGGTCTCTTCAACACTGAAGCTTTCTTT.

The chain carries TRBV18 and TRBJ2-1; 9 bases line up with TRBD2. From germline, CDR1 is KGHSH and CDR2 LQKENI. The V segment lost 3 bases and the J segment 0 bases; nucleotides outside the gene matches: 9. The CDR3 contains 18 residues. This CDR3 is CASSPFSGGQSSYNEQFF. The CDR3 DNA reads as TGTGCCAGCTCACCCTTTAGCGGGGGTCAAAGCTCCTACAATGAGCAGTTCTTC.

This clone was observed once. The V and J genes are TRBV29-1 and TRBJ1-2; 9 nucleotides align to TRBD1. V gave up 4 bases and J gave up 7 bases; unmatched junction bases: 1. Germline loops: CDR1 SQVTM, CDR2 ANQGSEA. This CDR3 comprises 11 residues. The DNA for the CDR3 is TGCAGCGTTGCGGGACAGGGTGGCTACACCTTC. Translation: CSVAGQGGYTF.

V usage is TRBV6-1 and J usage is TRBJ2-7; 7 positions agree with TRBD2. J was trimmed by 0 bases and V by 2 bases; bases with no gene match: 10. This CDR3 is 17 amino acids long. CDR1 MNHNS and CDR2 SASEGT come from the germline V gene. The CDR3 bases are TGTGCCAGCAGTGAAAGGGAGGGCAGGTGGGTCTCCTACGAGCAGTACTTC. Translating it yields CASSEREGRWVSYEQYF.

J is TRBJ2-1 and V is TRBV4-3, with D possibly being TRBD2 (6 bases). Germline lookup yields CDR1 LGHNA and CDR2 YSLEER. V lost 0 bases to trimming and J lost 9 bases, with 24 bases between them. The CDR3 contains 18 residues. CDR3 sequence reads: CASSQDWGREVPHGEQFF. CDR3 nucleotides: TGCGCCAGCAGCCAAGATTGGGGCAGGGAGGTCCCCCACGGTGAGCAGTTCTTC.

The J gene is TRBJ1-1, the V gene TRBV21-1; the table names TRBD1, a call not compared with the DNA. TRBV21-1 is listed as a pseudogene. The CDR3 consists of 15 residues. As DNA, the CDR3 is TGTGCCAGCAGCCCCAGGGGAATAGGGTACACTGAAGCTTTCTTT. It specifies CASSPRGIGYTEAFF.

The chain couples TRBV14 to TRBJ2-7; 7 nucleotides match TRBD1. Unmatched junction bases numbered 5, after V lost 0 bases and J lost 3 bases. Germline assignment: CDR1 SGHDN and CDR2 FVKESK. This CDR3 region has 15 residues. The CDR3 DNA reads TGTGCCAGCAGCCAAGATGGGTCAGGGGGCTACGAGCAGTACTTC. Translation gives CASSQDGSGGYEQYF.

The chain couples TRBV20-1 to TRBJ2-3; 9 bases align to TRBD2. The CDR3 extends over 15 amino acids. V gave up 3 bases and J gave up 3 bases; unmatched junction bases: 7. CDR1 DFQATT and CDR2 SNEGSKA come from the germline V gene (reference sequence). DNA for the CDR3: TGCAGTGCTAGTGTCCTAGCGGGGACGACAGATACGCAGTATTTT. Amino acid sequence: CSASVLAGTTDTQYF.

The rearrangement uses TRBV5-6 and TRBJ1-1; 7 bases are shared with TRBD1. Germline CDR1 SGHDT, CDR2 YYEEEE. The CDR3 has 16 amino acids. J was trimmed by 4 bases and V by 0 bases; bases with no gene match: 9. The CDR3 DNA is TGTGCCAGCAGCTTGGGAAAGGGGGCGCTGGTCACTGAAGCTTTCTTT. Residues: CASSLGKGALVTEAFF.

This clone was seen once. The gene calls are TRBV6-1 and TRBJ2-2, with TRBD2 as a possible D gene (5 bases). Trimming shortened V by 3 bases and J by 1 base, and 12 bases separated the two germline ends. The CDR3 consists of 16 residues. Looked up from germline, CDR1 is MNHNS and CDR2 is SASEGT. The CDR3 DNA reads TGTGCCAGCAGTGATAGGAGAGGGAGGAACACCGGGGAGCTGTTTTTT. It encodes CASSDRRGRNTGELFF.

The J gene is TRBJ2-3, the V gene TRBV4-3; D is possibly TRBD2 (5 bases). Per the germline V gene, CDR1 is LGHNA and CDR2 is YSLEER. V lost 0 bases to trimming and J lost 3 bases, with 10 bases between them. The CDR3 totals 15 residues. The CDR3 bases are TGCGCCAGCAGCCAAGATCTACGGGGAACAGATACGCAGTATTTT. This translates into CASSQDLRGTDTQYF.

The chain employs TRBV7-9 and TRBJ1-6; no clear D gene. The V gene lost 3 bases and the J gene lost 1 base, with 4 bases spanning the gap. The germline V gene has CDR1 SEHNR and CDR2 FQNEAQ (reference sequence). This CDR3 region has 14 residues. CDR3 loop: CASSFPSYNSPLHF. The CDR3 region has the DNA TGTGCCAGCAGCTTCCCGTCCTATAATTCACCCCTCCACTTT.